This T cell receptor beta chain was recovered during a study of response to subunit inactivated influenza vaccine (dated by TCRdb to 2016 to 2018). With respect to the entire study: The study used deep quantitative T cell receptor repertoire profiling to track responses to a trivalent subunit inactivated influenza vaccine. Overall study outcomes, separate from this receptor: According to the authors, only a limited number of new T cells may be recruited by each seasonal influenza vaccination.

From a lookup of the germline V gene, CDR1 and CDR2 are MGHRA and YSYEKL. V and J are truncated by 4 bases and 5 bases respectively, leaving an intervening sequence of 11 bases. Including the terminal cysteine and phenylalanine, the CDR3 comprises 14 residues. The only DNA kept is the CDR3, 42 bases in frame from the first base. The library relied on RT-PCR. The instrument was an Illumina HiSeq 2500. The public reads were run again by TCRdb, first through fastp at Q25 and then through MiXCR, and only productive beta chains were kept. Each entry is one CDR3 protein sequence, shown with its most common DNA and genes. This sample comprises a few hundred thousand distinct CDR3 sequences, 21% of them detected only once. The ten largest account for roughly a tenth of the sample. This clonotype showed up just a few times. The antigen it recognizes is unknown. One base away there is no much larger clone; base qualities are not given.

The sequence links TRBV4-1 to TRBJ1-4; the D gene is not confidently resolved. This specimen consisted of PBMCs from blood, obtained less than 22 months after vaccination. The receptor was isolated from a man aged 45-69 years who received an inactivated influenza vaccine. Donor details come from another sample of the same person, matched by shared clones. The CDR3 here reads CASSRLRLNEKLFF. DNA sequence: TGCGCCAGCAGCCGTCTTCGGTTGAATGAAAAACTGTTTTTT.